A selection of T cell receptor beta chains follows, all from one sample in a study of T cell changes during pregnancy in multiple sclerosis. Profiling relied on immunoSEQ multiplex PCR, and the TCRdb table lists in-frame clones only, not all of them. The data show tens of thousands of clones, roughly 92% seen once. The material was CD4+ T cells from peripheral blood mononuclear cells, obtained in the second trimester of pregnancy. Receptors originate from a female donor in good health, enrolled as a control in a pregnancy study. Both conserved end residues are part of each CDR3. D genes are given only for firm matches. Not all rows give a size; the values are once, few, many and, for expanded clones, a class.

j_call v_call clone_size d_call cdr3_aa cdr3_nt
TRBJ1-1 TRBV5-1 - TRBD1 CASSIRTGGTEAFF TGCGCCAGCAGCATCCGGACAGGGGGTACTGAAGCTTTCTTT
TRBJ1-2 TRBV15 - TRBD1 CATRQGGGNYGYTF TGTGCCACCAGACAGGGGGGAGGGAACTATGGCTACACCTTC
TRBJ1-6 TRBV12-5 - TRBD1 CASGLVLIPRTGNYSPLHF TGTGCTAGTGGTTTGGTATTAATTCCGCGGACAGGGAATTATTCACCCCTCCACTTT
TRBJ2-5 TRBV7-6 - - CASSLILGGARETQYF TGTGCCAGCAGCTTAATCTTAGGGGGGGCCCGAGAGACCCAGTACTTC
TRBJ2-1 TRBV11-3 - TRBD2 CASSLLAGGTFEQFF TGTGCCAGCAGTCTTTTAGCGGGGGGTACTTTTGAGCAGTTCTTC
TRBJ1-1 TRBV5-4 once - CASSQDHRQGFRTEAFF TGCGCCAGCAGCCAAGATCATCGGCAGGGGTTCCGAACTGAAGCTTTCTTT
TRBJ2-1 TRBV7-6 - - CASSPPGVRNEQFF TGTGCCAGCAGCCCGCCGGGGGTGAGGAATGAGCAGTTCTTC
TRBJ2-3 TRBV6-1 once TRBD1 CASSDRGHSTDTQYF TGTGCCAGCAGTGATAGGGGGCACAGCACAGATACGCAGTATTTT
TRBJ1-3 TRBV7-6 - TRBD1 CASSPGQGNSGNTIYF TGTGCCAGCAGCCCGGGACAGGGGAACTCTGGAAACACCATATATTTT
TRBJ2-1 TRBV13 - TRBD2 CASSLAGGFNNEQFF TGTGCCAGCAGCTTAGCGGGGGGATTTAACAATGAGCAGTTCTTC
TRBJ1-5 TRBV4-3 - - CASSQDLLSSGRNQPQHF TGCGCCAGCAGCCAAGATCTTCTTTCATCAGGGCGCAATCAGCCCCAGCATTTT
TRBJ2-1 TRBV7-3 - TRBD2 CASSLWTSGRYEQFF TGTGCCAGCAGCTTATGGACTAGCGGGCGTTATGAGCAGTTCTTC
TRBJ2-3 TRBV6-1 - TRBD1 CASRLDRSSDTQYF TGTGCCAGCAGATTGGACAGGTCTTCAGATACGCAGTATTTT
TRBJ1-2 TRBV5-6 once TRBD1 CASSFRDRGHYGYTF TGTGCCAGCAGCTTCCGGGACAGGGGTCACTATGGCTACACCTTC
TRBJ2-5 TRBV4-2 - TRBD2 CASSPPPGIAGGAETQYF TGTGCCAGCAGCCCCCCCCCAGGGATAGCGGGGGGGGCGGAGACCCAGTACTTC
TRBJ1-3 TRBV7-9 - - CASSLSGRDTFSGNTIYF TGTGCCAGCAGCTTATCAGGCAGGGACACCTTCTCTGGAAACACCATATATTTT
TRBJ1-5 TRBV19 - - CASSIGSVMLAQHF TGTGCCAGTAGTATAGGCTCGGTTATGTTAGCCCAGCATTTT
TRBJ2-4 TRBV19 - - CASSIVTTAKNIQYF TGTGCCAGTAGTATAGTGACGACAGCTAAAAACATTCAGTACTTC
TRBJ1-2 TRBV4-1 - TRBD1 CATRQGESSNYGYTF TGCGCCACCAGACAGGGGGAATCGTCTAACTATGGCTACACCTTC
TRBJ2-1 TRBV2 - - CAIKPQEGHEQFF TGTGCCATAAAACCTCAGGAGGGTCATGAGCAGTTCTTC
TRBJ2-3 TRBV11-3 - - CASSLESPGLIFTDTQYF TGTGCCAGCAGCTTGGAATCCCCGGGACTGATATTCACAGATACGCAGTATTTT
TRBJ1-1 TRBV11-2 - TRBD1 CASRQGTVNTEAFF TGTGCCAGCAGACAGGGGACTGTGAACACTGAAGCTTTCTTT
TRBJ1-5 TRBV19 - TRBD1 CASKDRDNQPQHF TGTGCCAGTAAAGACAGGGATAATCAGCCCCAGCATTTT
TRBJ1-2 TRBV2 - - CASIPGQYPRGDYGYTF TGTGCCAGCATCCCCGGACAGTATCCCAGGGGTGACTATGGCTACACCTTC
TRBJ2-1 TRBV5-6 - TRBD2 CASSSPASGGQSSYNEQFF TGTGCCAGCAGCTCCCCGGCTAGCGGGGGGCAGAGCTCCTACAATGAGCAGTTCTTC
TRBJ1-2 TRBV4-1 - TRBD1 CASSQGTQGAANYGYTF TGCGCCAGCAGCCAAGGGACGCAGGGGGCCGCTAACTATGGCTACACCTTC
TRBJ2-2 TRBV5-1 - TRBD2 CASRPLAGGPNTGELFF TGCGCCAGCAGGCCGCTAGCGGGGGGCCCGAACACCGGGGAGCTGTTTTTT
TRBJ1-5 TRBV10-3 once - CAINDPDSINQPQHF TGTGCCATCAACGATCCTGACAGCATCAATCAGCCCCAGCATTTT
TRBJ1-1 TRBV7-8 - - CASSSRLRNTEAFF TGTGCCAGCAGCTCCCGACTGAGGAACACTGAAGCTTTCTTT
TRBJ1-1 TRBV29-1 - TRBD1 CSVVLRQGAAEGFF TGCAGCGTTGTTCTCCGACAGGGGGCGGCGGAAGGTTTCTTT
TRBJ1-1 TRBV11-3 - - CASSLRRTEAFF TGTGCCAGCAGCTTACGCAGGACTGAAGCTTTCTTT
TRBJ2-2 TRBV6-1 once TRBD2 CASSPRAGGQGELFF TGTGCCAGCAGCCCCCGGGCGGGGGGTCAGGGGGAGCTGTTTTTT
TRBJ2-5 TRBV19 - - CASSQTEETQYF TGTGCCAGTAGTCAGACAGAAGAGACCCAGTACTTC
TRBJ2-1 TRBV6-1 once TRBD2 CASSESASGGGNEQFF TGTGCCAGCAGTGAATCCGCTAGCGGGGGCGGCAATGAGCAGTTCTTC
TRBJ1-2 TRBV5-4 once TRBD1 CASSYRRGGGYTF TGTGCCAGCAGTTACCGAAGAGGGGGCGGCTACACCTTC